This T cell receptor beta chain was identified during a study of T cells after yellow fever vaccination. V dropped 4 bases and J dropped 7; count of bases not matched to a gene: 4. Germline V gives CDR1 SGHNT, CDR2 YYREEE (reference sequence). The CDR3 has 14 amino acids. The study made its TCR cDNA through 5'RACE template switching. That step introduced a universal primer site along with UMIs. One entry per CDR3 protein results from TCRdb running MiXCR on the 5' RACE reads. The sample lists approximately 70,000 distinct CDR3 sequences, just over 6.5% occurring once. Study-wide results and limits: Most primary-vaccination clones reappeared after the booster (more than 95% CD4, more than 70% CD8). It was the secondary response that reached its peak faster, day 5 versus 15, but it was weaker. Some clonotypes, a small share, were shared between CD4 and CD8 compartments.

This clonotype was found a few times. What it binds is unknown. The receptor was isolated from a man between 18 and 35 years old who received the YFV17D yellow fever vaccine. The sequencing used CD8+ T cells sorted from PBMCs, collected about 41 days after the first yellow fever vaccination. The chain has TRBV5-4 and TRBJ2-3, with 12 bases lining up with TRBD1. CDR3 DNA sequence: TGTGCCAGCAGCGCGGGACAGGGGGCGTATACGCAGTATTTT. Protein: CASSAGQGAYTQYF.